The subject of this entry is one T cell receptor (beta chain). Its antigen remains unknown. These data belong to a study of T-cell reconstitution after alpha-beta-depleted transplantation in children. Notes on the study in general: Once a year had passed after transplant, T-cell counts and diversity came mostly from newly produced T cells. Several hundred expanded graft clones reportedly supplied alpha-beta T cells about two months after transplant. Surviving recipient T cells and intrathymic progenitors accounted for some patients' high TCRbeta diversity at day 60.

This CDR3 comprises 12 residues. Germline V gene sequence: CDR1 SGHTS, CDR2 YDEGEE. The germline V and J ends were trimmed by 4 bases and 8 bases, with 12 bases remaining between them. The library targeted TCRbeta and was prepared with unique molecular identifiers. A single record per CDR3 protein comes from TCRdb applying MiXCR to the PCR reads. The sample carries 800,000 to 1,000,000 distinct CDR3 sequences, roughly 29% recorded once. This chain uses TRBV5-8 with TRBJ1-1, with D tentatively TRBD1 (5 bases). This receptor was obtained from a boy in the first two years of life who had a stem cell transplant for SCID, so the T cells may come from the graft donor. The sequences come from PBMCs, mostly from graft donor cells, collected 360 days after TCRalphabeta/CD19-depleted stem cell transplant. In nucleotides, the CDR3 is TGTGCCAGCAGCCTAGACAGTTGGGAAGCTTTCTTT. Its protein is CASSLDSWEAFF. Drawing the rest from reference TRBV5-8 and TRBJ1-1, the complete variable domain is EAGVTQSPTHLIKTRGQQATLRCSPISGHTSVYWYQQALGLGLQFLLWYDEGEERNRGNFPPRFSGRQFPNYSSELNVNALELEDSALYLCASSLDSWEAFFGQGTRLTVV.